This TCR beta chain was captured in a study of metastatic and nonmetastatic thyroid tumors. Study background: Repertoire comparison spanned blood and tumor or nodule tissue of malignant and benign thyroid patients. The study's findings and limits: Reported TCR beta diversity, measured in blood and tumor, was significantly higher for malignant thyroid tumors than for benign nodules.

This clone was seen many times. The antigen remains unidentified. The germline V gene has CDR1 KGHSH and CDR2 LQKENI. The V end lost 4 bases, the J end lost 4 bases, and 16 bases lay between the germline ends. The CDR3 is made up of 16 amino acids. With MiXCR, TCRdb reprocessed the PCR reads. The table has some 86,000 clones, approximately 13% seen once. Treatment of any kind had been given to no patient before thyroid surgery. The receptor's source is a female donor with papillary thyroid cancer or a benign thyroid nodule (not recorded which). Some clones in this sample may be carry-over from other donors' samples. Sequenced input: tumor tissue. The genes are TRBV18 and TRBJ2-2; possibly TRBD2 for D (7 bases). The CDR3 nucleotides read TGTGCCAGCTCACGATTTATCCGGGGGGCCACCGGGGAGCTGTTTTTT. Translating gives CASSRFIRGATGELFF.